This T cell receptor (beta chain) was profiled in a study of T-cell memory formation after mild COVID-19 (dated by TCRdb to the early 2020s). About the investigation overall: Most TCR sequence clusters were specific to one of the two donors. The cohort was made up of two young adult volunteers, one female and one male, who were previously healthy. T-cell clones expanding and contracting after mild COVID-19 in a couple of donors were tracked by longitudinal TCRalpha and TCRbeta repertoire sequencing.

TCRdb names Illumina NovaSeq 6000 as the instrument used. TCRalpha and TCRbeta cDNA libraries were built by 5'RACE with constant-segment primers, adding sample barcodes and unique molecular identifiers. Trizol reagent was used to extract RNA from every sample. Library amplification was performed in two PCR steps, and a second sample barcode and Illumina TruSeq adapters were introduced in the second step. The libraries were sequenced on an Illumina NovaSeq using 2 x 150 bp paired-end reads. As for how the authors treated the data: With migec v1.2.7, reads were demultiplexed and then collapsed into UMI-guided consensus sequences. Using mixcr v2.1.11, the UMI consensuses were aligned to TRA and TRB V and J templates and assembled into clonotypes. A clonotype was counted as expanded or contracted only if both edgeR and NoisET called the change significant, with noise models trained on biological replicates. For edgeR calls, the cutoffs were a false discovery rate-adjusted p below 0.01 and a log2 fold-change threshold of 1. PCA with hierarchical clustering of max-normalized trajectories of the 1000 most abundant clonotypes was used as exploratory dynamics analysis. Each responding clone was given a CD4 or CD8 phenotype based on the CD4+ and CD8+ repertoires, which had been sequenced separately. TCRdb reran the public reads through fastp at Q25 and MiXCR, keeping productive beta chains. Each record represents a unique CDR3 protein, reported with the most common genes and DNA among its rows. These V and J calls rely on TCRdb rather than the paper's analysis. The sample contains more than 85,000 distinct CDR3 sequences, around 10% of them found a single time. Roughly 40% of the sample is in the top ten clones.

This clonotype was observed once. This receptor's antigen is unknown. A much larger clone is a single base away; this may be a read error. The CDR3 sequence holds 13 residues, the cysteine and valine included. Only the CDR3 part of the read is kept: 39 bases, read in frame from the first base. Trimming removed 0 bases from V and 4 bases from J, leaving 7 bases between the germline ends. CDR1 is given as MNHEY and CDR2 as SVGAGI, both from the germline V gene. Beyond this particular receptor, the publication reports: Balanced CD4/CD8 phenotypes were observed for clones contracting from day 15 to 85, whereas a bias towards CD4+ was observed for a second wave of clones expanding from day 15 to 37. Whether the second-wave clones peaking on day 37 were SARS-CoV-2 specific was not confirmed. Only two mild cases were covered in the study, and larger cohorts including severe cases with pre-infection samples were considered necessary. Some responding clones were detected in pre-infection memory, suggesting pre-existing cross-reactive memory T cells joined the SARS-CoV-2 response. Contracting CD4+ clones were found mainly in CM and EM memory subsets, while CD8+ clones were enriched in EMRA.

Ficoll-Paque density gradient centrifugation was the method used to isolate PBMCs. The chain employs TRBV6-5 and TRBJ2-7; a tentative D match to TRBD1 spans 5 bases. The receptor's source is a man younger than 35 who had mild COVID-19 (a few samples of this study predate the infection). The sample titles of this study are shuffled in the database, so cell type and time point are left out; the donor was told from shared clones. The source material was PBMCs or a T cell subset sorted from them (not recorded which). Read as DNA, the sequence is TGTGCCAGCAGTTACTCGGGGCAGTACGAGCAGTACGTC. The resulting protein is CASSYSGQYEQYV.